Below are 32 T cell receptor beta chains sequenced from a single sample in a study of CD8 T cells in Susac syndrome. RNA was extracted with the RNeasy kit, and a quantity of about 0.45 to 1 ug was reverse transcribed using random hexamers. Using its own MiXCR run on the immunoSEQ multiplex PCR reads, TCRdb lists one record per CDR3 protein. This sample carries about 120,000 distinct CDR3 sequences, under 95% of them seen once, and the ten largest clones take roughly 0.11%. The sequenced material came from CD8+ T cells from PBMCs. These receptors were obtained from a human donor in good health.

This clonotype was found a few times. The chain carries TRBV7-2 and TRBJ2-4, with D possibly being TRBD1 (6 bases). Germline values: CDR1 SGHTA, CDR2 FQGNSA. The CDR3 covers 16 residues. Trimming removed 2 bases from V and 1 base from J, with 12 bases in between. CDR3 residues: CASSLLLGAAKNIQYF. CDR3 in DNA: TGTGCCAGCAGCTTATTGTTGGGGGCGGCCAAAAACATTCAGTACTTC. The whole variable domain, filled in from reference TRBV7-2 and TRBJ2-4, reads GAGVSQSPSNKVTEKGKDVELRCDPISGHTALYWYRQSLGQGLEFLIYFQGNSAPDKSGLPSDRFSAERTGGSVSTLTIQRTQQEDSAVYLCASSLLLGAAKNIQYFGAGTRLSVL.

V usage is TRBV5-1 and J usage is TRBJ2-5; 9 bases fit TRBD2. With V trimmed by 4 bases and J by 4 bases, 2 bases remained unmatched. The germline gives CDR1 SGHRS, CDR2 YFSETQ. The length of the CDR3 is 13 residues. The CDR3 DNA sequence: TGCGCCAGCAGCGCGGGGGGGGTAGAGACCCAGTACTTC. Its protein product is CASSAGGVETQYF.

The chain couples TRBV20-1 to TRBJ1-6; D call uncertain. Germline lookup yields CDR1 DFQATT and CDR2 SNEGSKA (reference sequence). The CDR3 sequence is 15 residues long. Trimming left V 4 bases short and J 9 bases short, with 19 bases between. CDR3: CSAKSHGPQASPLHF. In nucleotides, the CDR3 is TGCAGTGCTAAGTCCCACGGACCGCAGGCTTCACCCCTCCACTTT.

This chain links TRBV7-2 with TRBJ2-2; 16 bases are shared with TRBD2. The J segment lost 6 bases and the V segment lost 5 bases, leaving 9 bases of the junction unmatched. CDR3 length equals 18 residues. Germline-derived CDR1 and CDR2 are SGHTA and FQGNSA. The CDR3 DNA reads TGTGCCAGCAGCCCCGCCGGGACTAGCGGGGGGGCCGCCGGGGAGCTGTTTTTT. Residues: CASSPAGTSGGAAGELFF.

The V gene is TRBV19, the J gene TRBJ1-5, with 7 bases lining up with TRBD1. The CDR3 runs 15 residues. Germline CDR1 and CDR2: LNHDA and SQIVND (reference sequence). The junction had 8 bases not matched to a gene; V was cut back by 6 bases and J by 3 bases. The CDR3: CASSVRDSFNQPQHF. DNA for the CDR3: TGTGCCAGTAGCGTCCGGGACAGTTTCAATCAGCCCCAGCATTTT.

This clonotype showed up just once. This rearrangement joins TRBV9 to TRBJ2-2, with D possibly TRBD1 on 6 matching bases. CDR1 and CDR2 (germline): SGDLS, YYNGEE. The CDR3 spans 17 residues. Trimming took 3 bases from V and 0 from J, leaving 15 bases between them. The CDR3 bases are TGTGCCAGCAGCGCAGTGACAGGTTGGACGAACACCGGGGAGCTGTTTTTT. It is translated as CASSAVTGWTNTGELFF.

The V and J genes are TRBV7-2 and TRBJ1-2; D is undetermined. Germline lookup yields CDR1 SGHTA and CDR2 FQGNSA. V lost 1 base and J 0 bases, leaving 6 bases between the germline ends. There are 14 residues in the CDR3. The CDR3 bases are TGTGCCAGCAGCTTAGGAACTTCTAACTATGGCTACACCTTC. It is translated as CASSLGTSNYGYTF.

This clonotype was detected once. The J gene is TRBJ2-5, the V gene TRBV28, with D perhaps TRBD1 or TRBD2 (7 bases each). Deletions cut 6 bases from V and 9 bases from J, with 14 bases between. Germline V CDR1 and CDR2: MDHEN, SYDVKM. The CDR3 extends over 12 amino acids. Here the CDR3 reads CASRQGRGAQYF. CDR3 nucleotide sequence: TGTGCCAGCAGACAGGGGAGGGGGGCCCAGTACTTC.

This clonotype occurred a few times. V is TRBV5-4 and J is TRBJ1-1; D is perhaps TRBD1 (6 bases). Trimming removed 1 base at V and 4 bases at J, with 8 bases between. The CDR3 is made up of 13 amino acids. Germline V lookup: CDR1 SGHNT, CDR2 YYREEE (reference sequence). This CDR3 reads CASSLQGGTEAFF. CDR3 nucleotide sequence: TGTGCCAGCAGCTTGCAAGGGGGCACTGAAGCTTTCTTT.

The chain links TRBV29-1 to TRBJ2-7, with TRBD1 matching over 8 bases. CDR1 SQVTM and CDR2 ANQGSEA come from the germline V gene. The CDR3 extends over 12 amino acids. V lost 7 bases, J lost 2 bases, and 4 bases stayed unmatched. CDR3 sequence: CSAQDRAYEQYF. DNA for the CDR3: TGCAGCGCACAGGACAGGGCCTACGAGCAGTACTTC.

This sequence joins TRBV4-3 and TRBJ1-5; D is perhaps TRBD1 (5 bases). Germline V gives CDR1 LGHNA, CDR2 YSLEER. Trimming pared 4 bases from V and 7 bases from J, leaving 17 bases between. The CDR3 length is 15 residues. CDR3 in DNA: TGCGCCAGCAGCCCACCATTCCATGGACAACAGCCCCAGCATTTT. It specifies CASSPPFHGQQPQHF.

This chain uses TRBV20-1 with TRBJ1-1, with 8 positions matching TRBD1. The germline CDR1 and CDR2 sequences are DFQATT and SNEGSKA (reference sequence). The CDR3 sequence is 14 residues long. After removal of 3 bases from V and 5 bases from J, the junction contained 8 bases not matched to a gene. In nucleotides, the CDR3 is TGCAGTGCTAGCATTCAGGGGGCAAGGACTGAAGCTTTCTTT. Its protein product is CSASIQGARTEAFF.

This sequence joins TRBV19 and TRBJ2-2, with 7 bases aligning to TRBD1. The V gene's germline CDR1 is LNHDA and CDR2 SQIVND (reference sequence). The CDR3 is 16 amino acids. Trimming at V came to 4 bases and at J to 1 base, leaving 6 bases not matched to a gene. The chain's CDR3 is CASSTGGVGNTGELFF. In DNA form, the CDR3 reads TGTGCCAGTAGTACAGGGGGAGTTGGGAACACCGGGGAGCTGTTTTTT.

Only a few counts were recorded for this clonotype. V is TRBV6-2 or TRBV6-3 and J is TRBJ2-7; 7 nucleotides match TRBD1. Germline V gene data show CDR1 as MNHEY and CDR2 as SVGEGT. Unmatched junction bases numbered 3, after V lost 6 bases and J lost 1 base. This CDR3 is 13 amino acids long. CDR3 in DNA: TGTGCCAGCAGAATCAGGGGGTCCTACGAGCAGTACTTC. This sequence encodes CASRIRGSYEQYF.

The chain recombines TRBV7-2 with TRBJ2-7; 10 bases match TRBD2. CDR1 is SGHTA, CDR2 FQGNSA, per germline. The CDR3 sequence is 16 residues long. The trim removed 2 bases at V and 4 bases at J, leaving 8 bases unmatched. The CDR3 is CASSLSSSGSIYEQYF. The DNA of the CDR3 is TGTGCCAGCAGCTTATCTTCTAGCGGGAGTATATACGAGCAGTACTTC.

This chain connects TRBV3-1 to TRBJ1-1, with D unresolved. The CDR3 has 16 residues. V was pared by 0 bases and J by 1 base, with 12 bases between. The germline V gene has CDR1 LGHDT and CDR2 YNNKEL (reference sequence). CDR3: CASSQDFGFWNTEAFF. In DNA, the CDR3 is TGTGCCAGCAGCCAAGATTTCGGTTTTTGGAACACTGAAGCTTTCTTT.

This CDR3 reads CSARSAEASNYGYTF. In nucleotides, the CDR3 is TGCAGTGCTAGGAGCGCGGAGGCTTCTAACTATGGCTACACCTTC. The rearrangement links TRBV20-1 to TRBJ1-2; D not resolved. This CDR3 has 15 amino acids. Germline-derived CDR1 and CDR2 are DFQATT and SNEGSKA (reference sequence). With 3 bases removed from V and 0 bases from J, the gap between germline ends came to 14 bases.

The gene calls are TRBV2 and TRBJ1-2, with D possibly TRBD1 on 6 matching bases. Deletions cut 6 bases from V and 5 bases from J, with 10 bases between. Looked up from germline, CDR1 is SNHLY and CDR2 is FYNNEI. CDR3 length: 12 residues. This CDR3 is CASRGGGYGYTF. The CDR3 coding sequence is TGTGCCAGCAGGGGAGGGGGGTATGGCTACACCTTC.

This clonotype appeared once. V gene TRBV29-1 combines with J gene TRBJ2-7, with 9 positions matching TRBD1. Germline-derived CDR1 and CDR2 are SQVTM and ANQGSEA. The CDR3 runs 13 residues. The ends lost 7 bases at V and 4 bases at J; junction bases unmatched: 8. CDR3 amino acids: CSARDRALYEQYF. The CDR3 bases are TGCAGCGCCCGGGACAGGGCTTTGTACGAGCAGTACTTC.

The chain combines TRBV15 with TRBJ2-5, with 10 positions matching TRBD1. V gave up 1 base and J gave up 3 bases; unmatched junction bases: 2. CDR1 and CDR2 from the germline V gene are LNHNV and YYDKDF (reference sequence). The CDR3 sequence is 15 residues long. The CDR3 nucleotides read TGTGCCACCAGCAGAGTTGGGACAGGGGAAGAGACCCAGTACTTC. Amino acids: CATSRVGTGEETQYF.

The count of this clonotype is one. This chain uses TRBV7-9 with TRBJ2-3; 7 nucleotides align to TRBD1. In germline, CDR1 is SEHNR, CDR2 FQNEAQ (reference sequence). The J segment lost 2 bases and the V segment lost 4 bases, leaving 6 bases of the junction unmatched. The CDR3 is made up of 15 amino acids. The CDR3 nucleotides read TGTGCCAGCAGCTACCGACAGGGAACCACAGATACGCAGTATTTT. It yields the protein CASSYRQGTTDTQYF.

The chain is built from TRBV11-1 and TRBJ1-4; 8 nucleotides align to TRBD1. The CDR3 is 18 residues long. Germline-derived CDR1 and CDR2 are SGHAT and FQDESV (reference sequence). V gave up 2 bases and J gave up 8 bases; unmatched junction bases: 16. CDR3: CASSLRQGTLGTYEKLFF. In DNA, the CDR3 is TGTGCCAGCAGCTTACGACAGGGGACCCTTGGGACTTACGAAAAACTGTTTTTT.

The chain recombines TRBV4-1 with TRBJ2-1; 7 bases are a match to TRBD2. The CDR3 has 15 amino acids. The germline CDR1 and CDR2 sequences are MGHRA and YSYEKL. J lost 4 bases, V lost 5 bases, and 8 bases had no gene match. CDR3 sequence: CASSKTGTNYNEQFF. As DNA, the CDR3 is TGCGCCAGCAGCAAAACCGGGACTAATTACAATGAGCAGTTCTTC.

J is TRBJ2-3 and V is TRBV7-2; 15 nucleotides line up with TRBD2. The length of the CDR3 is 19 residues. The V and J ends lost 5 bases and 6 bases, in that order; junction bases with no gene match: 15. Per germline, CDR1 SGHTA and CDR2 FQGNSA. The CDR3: CASSPPAGTSGRPMDTQYF. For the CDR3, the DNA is TGTGCCAGCAGCCCACCCGCCGGGACTAGCGGGAGGCCTATGGATACGCAGTATTTT.

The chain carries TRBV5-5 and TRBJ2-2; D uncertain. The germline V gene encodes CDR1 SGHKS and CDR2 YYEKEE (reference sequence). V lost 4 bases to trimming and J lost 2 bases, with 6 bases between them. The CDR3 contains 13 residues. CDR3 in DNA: TGTGCCAGCAGCACGGGCAACACCGGGGAGCTGTTTTTT. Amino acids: CASSTGNTGELFF.

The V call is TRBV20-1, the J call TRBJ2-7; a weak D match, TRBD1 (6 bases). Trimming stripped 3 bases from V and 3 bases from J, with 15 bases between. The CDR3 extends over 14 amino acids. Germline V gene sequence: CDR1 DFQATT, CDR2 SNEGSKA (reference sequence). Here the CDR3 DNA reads TGCAGTGCTAGTGGGCAGGGGCTCATCTACGAGCAGTACTTC. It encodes CSASGQGLIYEQYF.

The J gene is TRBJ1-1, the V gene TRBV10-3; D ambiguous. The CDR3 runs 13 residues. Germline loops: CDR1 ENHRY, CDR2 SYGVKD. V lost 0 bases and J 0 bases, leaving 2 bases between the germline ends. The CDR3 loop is CAISESLNTEAFF. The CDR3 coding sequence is TGTGCCATCAGTGAGTCCCTGAACACTGAAGCTTTCTTT.

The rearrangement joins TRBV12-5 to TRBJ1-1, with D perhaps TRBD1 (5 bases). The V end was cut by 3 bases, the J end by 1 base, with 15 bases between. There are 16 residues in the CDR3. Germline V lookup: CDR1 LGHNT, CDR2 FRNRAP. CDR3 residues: CASGFNQGTWNTEAFF. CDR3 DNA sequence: TGTGCTAGTGGTTTCAATCAGGGAACGTGGAACACTGAAGCTTTCTTT.

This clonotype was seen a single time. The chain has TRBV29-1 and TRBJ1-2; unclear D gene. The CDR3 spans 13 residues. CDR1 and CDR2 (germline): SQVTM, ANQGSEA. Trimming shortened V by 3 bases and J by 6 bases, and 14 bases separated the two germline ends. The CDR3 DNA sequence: TGCAGCGTTGATCGGGGTAGAAAGGATGGCTACACCTTC. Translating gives CSVDRGRKDGYTF. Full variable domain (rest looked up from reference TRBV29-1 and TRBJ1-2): SAVISQKPSRDICQRGTSLTIQCQVDSQVTMMFWYRQQPGQSLTLIATANQGSEATYESGFVIDKFPISRPNLTFSTLTVSNMSPEDSSIYLCSVDRGRKDGYTFGSGTRLTVV.

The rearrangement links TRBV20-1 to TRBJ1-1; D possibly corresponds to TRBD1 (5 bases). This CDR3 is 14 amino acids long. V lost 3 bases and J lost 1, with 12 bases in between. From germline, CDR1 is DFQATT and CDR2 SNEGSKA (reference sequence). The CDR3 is CSASLQGWNTEAFF. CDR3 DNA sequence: TGCAGTGCTAGTTTGCAGGGATGGAACACTGAAGCTTTCTTT.

The CDR3 DNA sequence: TGCGCCAGCAGCCAAGAGGATCGAAGGGGCGGTGGCTACACCTTC. It codes for CASSQEDRRGGGYTF. The V gene is TRBV4-3, the J gene TRBJ1-2; possibly TRBD1 for D (5 bases). Trimming cost V 0 bases and J 7 bases, with 15 bases left between them. The germline gives CDR1 LGHNA, CDR2 YSLEER. The CDR3 extends over 15 amino acids.

CDR3 region: CASSHLDRGYTF. The CDR3 region has the DNA TGTGCCAGCAGCCATCTAGATCGGGGCTACACCTTC. This sequence joins TRBV11-2 and TRBJ1-2; D uncertain. The CDR3 sequence is 12 residues long. CDR1 SGHAT and CDR2 FQNNGV come from the germline V gene. V dropped 5 bases and J dropped 8 bases, with 12 bases sitting between them.